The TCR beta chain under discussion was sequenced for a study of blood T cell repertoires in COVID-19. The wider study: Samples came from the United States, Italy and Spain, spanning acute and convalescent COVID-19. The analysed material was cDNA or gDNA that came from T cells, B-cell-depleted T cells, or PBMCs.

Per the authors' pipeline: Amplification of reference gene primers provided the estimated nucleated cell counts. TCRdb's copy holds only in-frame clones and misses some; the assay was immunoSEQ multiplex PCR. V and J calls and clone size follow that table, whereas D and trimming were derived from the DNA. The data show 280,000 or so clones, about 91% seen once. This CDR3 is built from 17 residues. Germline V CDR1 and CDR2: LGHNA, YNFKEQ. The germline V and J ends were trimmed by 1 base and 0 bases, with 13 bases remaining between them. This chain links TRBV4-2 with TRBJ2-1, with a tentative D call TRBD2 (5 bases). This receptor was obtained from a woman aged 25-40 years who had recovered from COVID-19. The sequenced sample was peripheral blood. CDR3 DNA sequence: TGTGCCAGCAGCCAAGGGAGGTCAGCCGACTCCTACAATGAGCAGTTCTTC. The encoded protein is CASSQGRSADSYNEQFF.